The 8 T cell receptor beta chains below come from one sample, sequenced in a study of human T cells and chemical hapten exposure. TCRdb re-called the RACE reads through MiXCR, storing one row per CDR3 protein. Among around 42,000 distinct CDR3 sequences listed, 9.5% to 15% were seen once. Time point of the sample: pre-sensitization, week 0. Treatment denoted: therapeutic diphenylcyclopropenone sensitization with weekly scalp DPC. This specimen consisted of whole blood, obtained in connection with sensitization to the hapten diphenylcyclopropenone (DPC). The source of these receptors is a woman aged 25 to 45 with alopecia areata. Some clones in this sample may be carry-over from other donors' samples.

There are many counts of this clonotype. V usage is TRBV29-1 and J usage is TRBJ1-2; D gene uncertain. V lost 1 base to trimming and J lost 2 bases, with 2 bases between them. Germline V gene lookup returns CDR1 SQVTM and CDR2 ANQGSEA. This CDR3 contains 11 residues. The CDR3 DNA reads TGCAGCGTTGAAGGGAACTATGGCTACACCTTC. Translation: CSVEGNYGYTF.

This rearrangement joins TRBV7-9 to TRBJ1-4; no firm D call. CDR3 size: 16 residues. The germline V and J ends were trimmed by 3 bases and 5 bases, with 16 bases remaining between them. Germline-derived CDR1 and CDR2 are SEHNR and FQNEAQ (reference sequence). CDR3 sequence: CASSFYRSSQNEKLFF. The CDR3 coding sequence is TGTGCCAGCAGCTTCTACCGCTCGTCACAAAATGAAAAACTGTTTTTT.

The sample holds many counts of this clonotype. The DNA for the CDR3 is TGTGCCATCAGTTTGGTGACCACGTCGGCCGGGGAGCTGTTTTTT. This codes for CAISLVTTSAGELFF. The chain couples TRBV10-3 to TRBJ2-2, with no clear D. CDR3 size: 15 residues. Germline V CDR1 and CDR2: ENHRY, SYGVKD. Trimming took 5 bases from V and 6 from J, leaving 16 bases between them.

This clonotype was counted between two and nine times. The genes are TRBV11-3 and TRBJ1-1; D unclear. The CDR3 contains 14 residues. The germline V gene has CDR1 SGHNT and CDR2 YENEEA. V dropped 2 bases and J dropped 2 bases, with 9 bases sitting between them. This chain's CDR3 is CASSLFEVNTEAFF. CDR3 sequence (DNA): TGTGCCAGCAGCTTATTTGAGGTAAACACTGAAGCTTTCTTT.

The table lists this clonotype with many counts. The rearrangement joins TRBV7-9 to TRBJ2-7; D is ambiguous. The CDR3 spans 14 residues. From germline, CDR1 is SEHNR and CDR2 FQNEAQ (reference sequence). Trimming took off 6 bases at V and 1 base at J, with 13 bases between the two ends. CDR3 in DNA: TGTGCCAGCAGTCACTCCACGAGGTCCTACGAGCAGTACTTC. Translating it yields CASSHSTRSYEQYF.

The CDR3 protein is CSAKAWGMTNQETQYF. The CDR3 DNA is TGCAGTGCCAAGGCGTGGGGAATGACAAACCAAGAGACCCAGTACTTC. This chain joins TRBV20-1 and TRBJ2-5; D gene uncertain. Trimming pared 6 bases from V and 0 bases from J, leaving 20 bases between. CDR1 and CDR2 (germline): DFQATT, SNEGSKA (reference sequence). The CDR3 contains 16 residues.

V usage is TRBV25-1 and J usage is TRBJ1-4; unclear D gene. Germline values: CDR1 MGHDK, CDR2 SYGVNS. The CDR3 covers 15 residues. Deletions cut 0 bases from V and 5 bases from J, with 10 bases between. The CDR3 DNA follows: TGTGCCAGCAGTGAATATGCAGGATTAAATGAAAAACTGTTTTTT. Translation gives CASSEYAGLNEKLFF. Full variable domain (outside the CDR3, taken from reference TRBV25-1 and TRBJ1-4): EADIYQTPRYLVIGTGKKITLECSQTMGHDKMYWYQQDPGMELHLIHYSYGVNSTEKGDLSSESTVSRIRTEHFPLTLESARPSHTSQYLCASSEYAGLNEKLFFGSGTQLSVL.

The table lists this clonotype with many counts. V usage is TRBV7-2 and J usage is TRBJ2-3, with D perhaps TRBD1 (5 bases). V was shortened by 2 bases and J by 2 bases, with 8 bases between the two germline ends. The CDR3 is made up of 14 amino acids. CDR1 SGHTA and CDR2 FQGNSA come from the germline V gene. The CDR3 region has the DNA TGTGCCAGCAGCTTAATGGGGCTCACAGATACGCAGTATTTT. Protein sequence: CASSLMGLTDTQYF. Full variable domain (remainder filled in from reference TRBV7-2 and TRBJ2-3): GAGVSQSPSNKVTEKGKDVELRCDPISGHTALYWYRQSLGQGLEFLIYFQGNSAPDKSGLPSDRFSAERTGGSVSTLTIQRTQQEDSAVYLCASSLMGLTDTQYFGPGTRLTVL.